The entry below describes one T cell receptor (beta chain). This clonotype was seen only a few times. No cognate antigen has been identified for it. No qualities accompany the bases; no much larger clone lies one base away. V is pared back by 1 base and J by 7 bases, with 13 bases lying between the germline termini. The CDR3 covers 14 residues, taking in both the cysteine and the phenylalanine. Here the CDR3 DNA is all that survives: 42 bases in frame from base 1. In the germline V gene, CDR1 corresponds to SQVTM and CDR2 to ANQGSEA. The data derive from a study of blood T cells in healthy people across ages (dated by TCRdb to between 2015 and 2017). With regard to the full study: In model experiments, template switching captured roughly one uniquely barcoded TCR beta cDNA molecule for every two T cells. The study measured age-related changes in TCR beta repertoire diversity using deep sequencing normalized with unique cDNA molecular identifiers. The donors were split into four age groups: young (average about 16 years), middle-aged (around 37), aged (over 55) and long-lived (about 74). For two donors (one aged 18 to 29 and one aged 80 or older), the study analyzed two additional independent replicas of 1 million unique cDNA reads from the same blood draw. On the study overall, not on this receptor specifically: Compared with the aged group, more naive CD4+ T cells, fewer expanded clones and increased TCR diversity were shown by the long-lived group, suggesting age selection. Estimates of total diversity based on one million sequenced T cells were regarded as lower bounds and as underestimates. The CMV infection status of donors was not known, potentially confounding age-related changes in expanded clonotypes. Observed TCR beta diversity correlated strongly with the percentage of naive T cells measured by flow cytometry. Because profiling used bulk unsorted PBMCs, naive and antigen-experienced compartments could not be compared conclusively. As age increased, observed TCR beta diversity per million T cells dropped in a roughly linear way, and a significant reduction was already evident by age about 40.

The roughly 38 donors, aged about 6 to 95 years, were systemically healthy Caucasian individuals from Russia. Roughly 10 milliliters of peripheral blood were collected from each donor into EDTA-treated Vacutainer tubes. PBMCs were isolated by Ficoll-Paque density-gradient centrifugation, with at least 7 million obtained per sample. Trizol reagent was used to extract total RNA from PBMCs, with at least 5 micrograms per sample. For every donor, flow cytometry on a PBMC aliquot measured the percentage of naive CD45RAhigh/CD27high T cells. The library was obtained by 5' RACE. Sequencing instrument: Illumina HiSeq 2500. The second PCR ran for roughly 7 to 12 cycles and used a J-beta primer mix along with a sample-barcoded 5' primer. Each TCR beta cDNA molecule received a unique molecular identifier from a template-switch 5' adaptor carrying 12 random nucleotides. Each sample yielded at least 2.5 million CDR3-containing paired-end reads. The Mint cDNA synthesis kit, primed by a TRBC-specific oligonucleotide, was used to synthesize first-strand cDNA from all RNA. Following uracil-DNA glycosylase treatment, all cDNA underwent a first 18-cycle PCR with the universal primers M1SS and BC2_uni_R. The authors' pipeline ran thus. Each sample was normalized by randomly selecting 1 million high-quality reads, each carrying a distinct molecular identifier. Instead of being binned into consensus sequences, reads with shared molecular identifiers were discarded. MiTCR, with a Q25 quality threshold and the strictest error-elimination algorithm, was used for CDR3 identification, clonotype clustering and error correction. Lower-bound total TCR beta diversity was estimated with a nonparametric unseen species model using Euler transformation. TCRdb redid the processing of the public reads, applying fastp at Q25 and MiXCR, and retained in-frame beta chains. Here each entry gathers all rows of one CDR3 protein and keeps the most common genes and DNA. For this entry, the V and J calls and clone size follow TCRdb and not the study's own pipeline. The sample has 750,000 or so distinct CDR3 sequences on record, roughly 25% of them singletons. Around 9.2% of the sample is held by the ten biggest clonotypes.

These data were also reused for a study on T cells of mothers and their children. As the second paper documents: Nine systemically healthy Caucasian individuals, comprising three mothers and their six children, were included as donors. cDNA synthesis consumed the entire amount of extracted RNA, loaded at roughly 1.5 ug RNA in each 15 ul reaction. In the second PCR, the M1S primer introduced both the sample barcodes and 2-4 random nucleotides. Each mother yielded over 10 million TCR beta CDR3 reads and each child 3 million or so reads. Thymic selection shapes the output of TCR recombination in a similar way in related and unrelated pairs, and inherited differences have a minor effect. Normalized repertoire overlap was always slightly but never significantly higher in related than unrelated mother-child pairs. Persistent microchimeric T cell clones were not detected, at a sensitivity of about 100 clones per million clonotypes. In the study, deep NGS was used to compare the TCR beta repertoires of mothers and children, and features distinguishing related mother-child pairs from unrelated individuals were sought. Mothers averaged about 40 +/- 4 years of age and children averaged around 10 +/- 4 years. After adapter ligation was performed with NEBNext reagents, the libraries were sequenced on an Illumina HiSeq 2000 with 100+100 nt paired-end reads. Mother and child libraries were prepared a month apart and sequenced in separate runs to prevent cross-contamination. Each donor had between roughly 450,000 and 2,300,000 distinct TCR beta clonotypes identified. Naive TCR beta clonotypes were estimated from low-frequency clonotypes matched to each donor's FACS-determined naive share, without sorting.

Sequenced sample: blood. The chain uses TRBV29-1 and TRBJ2-2; no D gene is confidently identified. This sequence originates from a boy younger than 18 in good health. The CDR3 has the sequence CSVEALPSSGELFF. The bases read TGCAGCGTTGAAGCCCTACCATCGAGCGGGGAGCTGTTTTTT.